This TCR beta chain was identified during a study of blood T cell repertoires in COVID-19. Only a few counts were recorded for this clone. CDR3 length equals 15 residues. V was pared by 4 bases and J by 8 bases, with 9 bases of the junction left unmatched. In germline, CDR1 is MNHEY, CDR2 SVGAGI. The authors' processing: For nucleated cells, counts were estimated from reference gene primer amplification. Profiled with immunoSEQ multiplex PCR; TCRdb holds only in-frame clones, not every one. D and trimming were read from the DNA, whereas the V and J calls and clone size are those reported in that table. The sample includes hundreds of thousands of clones, 86% of them seen just once.

What was sequenced was PBMCs or T cells enriched from blood (not recorded which). The chain recombines TRBV6-5 with TRBJ2-1; 9 nucleotides match TRBD2. The sequence derives from a woman aged 50 to 65 who had recovered from COVID-19. DNA for the CDR3: TGTGCCAGCAGTTCCCCGCGGGGGGGTCTCTATGAGCAGTTCTTC. It yields the protein CASSSPRGGLYEQFF.